Listed below are T cell receptor beta chains from one sample, sequenced in a study of cytomegalovirus exposure and HLA in healthy donors. TCRdb's table, derived via immunoSEQ multiplex PCR, lists solely in-frame clones and lacks some. The sample contains fewer than 130,000 clones, roughly 70% of which appear only once. Source material: PBMCs. The receptor source for this set is a man aged 35 to 55 in good health and CMV-seropositive. Both conserved end residues are part of each CDR3. Each record gives: D gene, V gene, clone size, J gene, CDR3 protein, CDR3 DNA. The D gene is left open where the match is weak. Clone size, where shown, is once, few, many, or a class for clones that have expanded.

TRBD2,TRBV13,-,TRBJ2-2,CASSLAPSGRAGGTGELFF,TGTGCCAGCAGCTTAGCTCCTAGCGGGAGGGCCGGCGGCACCGGGGAGCTGTTTTTT
TRBD2,TRBV4-1,-,TRBJ2-3,CASSLTGLAGDWTDTQYF,TGCGCCAGCAGCCTCACCGGACTAGCGGGAGACTGGACAGATACGCAGTATTTT
TRBD1,TRBV14,-,TRBJ1-2,CASSLGTDYGYTF,TGTGCCAGCAGCCTCGGGACAGACTATGGCTACACCTTC
-,TRBV4-3,few,TRBJ2-6,CASSQDHGGGANVLTF,TGCGCCAGCAGCCAAGATCACGGGGGTGGGGCCAACGTCCTGACTTTC
-,TRBV5-1,-,TRBJ2-3,CASSLKPPTDTQYF,TGCGCCAGCAGCTTGAAGCCTCCCACAGATACGCAGTATTTT
TRBD2,TRBV6-1,-,TRBJ2-7,CATDLQAGVNEQYF,TGTGCCACCGATCTGCAAGCGGGAGTTAACGAGCAGTACTTC
-,TRBV28,-,TRBJ2-7,CAAGSTYEQYF,TGTGCAGCCGGTAGCACCTACGAGCAGTACTTC
TRBD1,TRBV5-4,-,TRBJ2-7,CASSPTGSFHEQYF,TGTGCCAGCAGCCCGACAGGGTCCTTCCACGAGCAGTACTTC
TRBD2,TRBV28,-,TRBJ2-2,CASSLRGSSELFF,TGTGCCAGCAGTTTACGCGGGAGTTCGGAGCTGTTTTTT
-,TRBV19,once,TRBJ2-5,CASSFLGAETQYF,TGTGCCAGTAGTTTTCTAGGGGCGGAGACCCAGTACTTC
TRBD2,TRBV7-6,-,TRBJ2-1,CASSPELAGEENEQFF,TGTGCCAGCAGCCCAGAACTAGCGGGAGAAGAAAATGAGCAGTTCTTC
TRBD1,TRBV5-4,-,TRBJ1-4,CASSRGQGGEKLFF,TGTGCCAGCAGCAGGGGACAGGGTGGGGAAAAACTGTTTTTT
-,TRBV19,-,TRBJ1-1,CASSISWNTEAFF,TGTGCCAGTAGTATATCTTGGAACACTGAAGCTTTCTTT
TRBD1,TRBV9,-,TRBJ2-7,CASSVTGTGEGEQYF,TGTGCCAGCAGCGTAACCGGGACAGGGGAGGGGGAGCAGTACTTC
-,TRBV21-1,-,TRBJ2-2,CARRLAGETGELFF,TGTGCCAGAAGACTAGCGGGAGAAACCGGGGAGCTGTTTTTT
TRBD1,TRBV5-6,few,TRBJ2-7,CASSLAGTVRHEQYF,TGTGCCAGCAGCTTGGCAGGGACAGTCCGCCACGAGCAGTACTTC
TRBD2,TRBV19,-,TRBJ2-1,CASSPGTSGIEHNEQFF,TGTGCCAGTAGCCCGGGGACTAGCGGGATAGAACACAATGAGCAGTTCTTC
TRBD2,TRBV5-1,-,TRBJ2-6,CASSLLAGGPSDGANVLTF,TGCGCCAGCAGCTTACTAGCGGGAGGGCCTAGTGATGGGGCCAACGTCCTGACTTTC
-,TRBV28,few,TRBJ1-2,CASNNDKLLGYTF,TGTGCCAGCAACAATGACAAGCTTCTGGGCTACACCTTC
-,TRBV5-1,-,TRBJ2-5,CASSSGAYQETQYF,TGCGCCAGCAGCTCCGGAGCGTACCAAGAGACCCAGTACTTC
TRBD2,TRBV4-3,-,TRBJ2-4,CASSQDRGGASKNIQYF,TGCGCCAGCAGCCAAGATCGGGGGGGCGCTTCCAAAAACATTCAGTACTTC
-,TRBV29-1,-,TRBJ2-1,CSVPTGYNEQFF,TGCAGCGTTCCTACGGGGTACAATGAGCAGTTCTTC
-,TRBV4-1,-,TRBJ2-5,CASSQEARASETQYF,TGCGCCAGCAGCCAAGAGGCCAGGGCATCAGAGACCCAGTACTTC
-,TRBV5-1,-,TRBJ2-3,CASSIGSGSGTDTQYF,TGCGCCAGCAGCATAGGATCGGGGTCGGGCACAGATACGCAGTATTTT
-,TRBV10-3,-,TRBJ1-1,CAISESRLASPQGAFF,TGTGCCATCAGTGAGTCGAGATTAGCCAGCCCACAGGGAGCTTTCTTT
TRBD2,TRBV7-3,once,TRBJ2-1,CASSSGLAAYNEQFF,TGTGCCAGCAGCTCTGGACTAGCGGCTTACAATGAGCAGTTCTTC
-,TRBV4-1,few,TRBJ1-5,CASSQDRGQPQHF,TGCGCCAGCAGCCAAGATAGAGGGCAGCCCCAGCATTTT
TRBD1,TRBV15,-,TRBJ2-7,CATSSTGGEQYF,TGTGCCACCAGCAGTACAGGGGGCGAGCAGTACTTC
-,TRBV5-4,-,TRBJ2-7,CASSPYPRGYEQYF,TGTGCCAGCAGCCCATACCCCAGGGGCTACGAGCAGTACTTC
TRBD1,TRBV29-1,few,TRBJ2-1,CSSGTGGREQFF,TGCAGTTCCGGGACAGGGGGCCGTGAGCAGTTCTTC
-,TRBV21-1,-,TRBJ2-1,CARTRAFF,TGTGCCCGTACCCGAGCGTTCTTC
TRBD1,TRBV5-1,-,TRBJ1-2,CASSLGQGNYGYTF,TGCGCCAGCAGCTTGGGACAGGGCAACTATGGCTACACCTTC
TRBD1,TRBV7-8,-,TRBJ1-3,CASSLADRVSGNTIYF,TGTGCCAGCAGCTTAGCCGACAGGGTCTCTGGAAACACCATATATTTT
-,TRBV2,-,TRBJ1-2,CASSDYEGYTF,TGTGCCAGCAGTGATTATGAGGGCTACACCTTC
-,TRBV9,-,TRBJ2-2,CASSPASGAGELFF,TGTGCCAGCAGCCCAGCATCCGGGGCCGGGGAGCTGTTTTTT
-,TRBV19,-,TRBJ2-1,CASSSASVDNEQFF,TGTGCCAGTAGTTCCGCTAGCGTAGACAATGAGCAGTTCTTC
-,TRBV27,-,TRBJ2-5,CASSPTFREIEETQYF,TGTGCCAGCAGTCCCACTTTTAGGGAGATTGAAGAGACCCAGTACTTC
TRBD1,TRBV30,-,TRBJ2-5,CAWRAGTGLRETQYF,TGTGCCTGGAGGGCAGGGACAGGCCTCCGAGAGACCCAGTACTTC
-,TRBV30,-,TRBJ1-1,CAWSVLMSEAFF,TGTGCCTGGAGTGTACTTATGAGTGAAGCTTTCTTT
TRBD2,TRBV9,-,TRBJ2-3,CASSVASGLASQYF,TGTGCCAGCAGCGTAGCTTCGGGACTAGCGTCGCAGTATTTT
-,TRBV27,-,TRBJ1-2,CASSRLGERYGYTF,TGTGCCAGCAGTCGGCTTGGGGAGCGATATGGCTACACCTTC
TRBD1,TRBV5-1,-,TRBJ1-2,CASSKETGSYGYTF,TGCGCCAGCAGCAAGGAGACAGGGAGCTATGGCTACACCTTC
TRBD2,TRBV2,-,TRBJ2-1,CASSTTGLATDEQFF,TGTGCCAGCAGCACTACCGGACTAGCTACGGATGAGCAGTTCTTC
-,TRBV11-2,few,TRBJ1-3,CASSYGETGNTIYF,TGTGCCAGCAGCTACGGGGAGACTGGAAACACCATATATTTT
TRBD1,TRBV5-1,once,TRBJ2-3,CASSSWTGMKDTQYF,TGCGCCAGCAGCTCCTGGACAGGGATGAAAGATACGCAGTATTTT
-,TRBV10-2,-,TRBJ1-1,CASSEWGESTEAFF,TGCGCCAGCAGTGAGTGGGGGGAGAGCACTGAAGCTTTCTTT
-,TRBV30,-,TRBJ1-5,CAWSVGSNQPQHF,TGTGCCTGGAGTGTCGGGAGCAATCAGCCCCAGCATTTT
-,TRBV29-1,many,TRBJ1-2,CSVEGGQTIYGYTF,TGCAGCGTTGAAGGCGGACAGACAATCTATGGCTACACCTTC
TRBD2,TRBV7-3,once,TRBJ2-1,CASSTGLGDEQFF,TGTGCCAGCAGCACGGGACTAGGCGATGAGCAGTTCTTC
-,TRBV4-1,once,TRBJ2-1,CASSQDRVSNEQFF,TGCGCCAGCAGCCAAGATCGGGTCAGCAATGAGCAGTTCTTC
-,TRBV28,few,TRBJ1-1,CASRETEAFF,TGTGCCAGCAGGGAGACTGAAGCTTTCTTT
-,TRBV27,-,TRBJ1-3,CASRVRPGWFGNTIYF,TGTGCCAGCAGGGTACGGCCGGGGTGGTTTGGAAACACCATATATTTT
-,TRBV6-5,-,TRBJ1-1,CASSYGGAEAFF,TGTGCCAGCAGTTACGGGGGGGCTGAAGCTTTCTTT
TRBD1,TRBV28,-,TRBJ1-2,CASSLGQGAGGYTF,TGTGCCAGCAGCCTCGGGCAGGGGGCTGGTGGCTACACCTTC
TRBD1,TRBV28,-,TRBJ1-5,CASSYRGRGQPQHF,TGTGCCAGCAGTTACAGGGGGCGCGGTCAGCCCCAGCATTTT
TRBD2,TRBV2,-,TRBJ2-5,CASSETGRYQETQYF,TGTGCCAGCAGTGAGACCGGGAGGTACCAAGAGACCCAGTACTTC
-,TRBV7-8,-,TRBJ1-1,CASSLWLYTEAFF,TGTGCCAGCAGCTTATGGCTCTACACTGAAGCTTTCTTT
TRBD1,TRBV28,large,TRBJ1-1,CASSIPQGVTEAFF,TGTGCCAGCAGCATTCCACAGGGGGTCACTGAAGCTTTCTTT
TRBD1,TRBV6-5,-,TRBJ2-7,CASSRDRGIHEQYF,TGTGCCAGCAGTCGGGACAGGGGGATCCACGAGCAGTACTTC